The rows below give T cell receptor beta chains drawn from one sample of a study of blood T cell repertoires in COVID-19. Assay: immunoSEQ multiplex PCR; the TCRdb copy retains only in-frame clones and omits some. The data hold some 240,000 clones, with roughly 80% observed a single time. Specimen: peripheral blood. Receptors originate from a woman at least 80 years old with acute or convalescent COVID-19. Each CDR3 is given with its conserved first and last residue. Fields, in order: D gene, V gene, J gene, CDR3 length, clone size, CDR3 protein, CDR3 DNA. A D gene is named only where the DNA matches it firmly. Clone size is shown for a subset of rows, as once, few, many or a class of expanded clone.

d_gene: TRBD1
v_gene: TRBV12-3/TRBV12-4
j_gene: TRBJ1-2
len: 13
abundance: few
CDR3aa: CASNTGTAYGYTF
CDR3nt: TGTGCCAGCAACACCGGGACAGCCTATGGCTACACCTTC

d_gene: -
v_gene: TRBV5-4
j_gene: TRBJ2-7
len: 15
abundance: -
CDR3aa: CASSLGAGKQYEQYF
CDR3nt: TGTGCCAGCAGCCTAGGGGCGGGGAAGCAGTACGAGCAGTACTTC

d_gene: TRBD2
v_gene: TRBV7-9
j_gene: TRBJ2-3
len: 15
abundance: few
CDR3aa: CASSPGLTSTDTQYF
CDR3nt: TGTGCCAGCAGCCCGGGACTAACTAGCACAGATACGCAGTATTTT

d_gene: TRBD1
v_gene: TRBV7-2
j_gene: TRBJ2-2
len: 15
abundance: -
CDR3aa: CASSPTGQAPRELFF
CDR3nt: TGTGCCAGCAGCCCCACCGGACAGGCGCCCAGGGAGCTGTTTTTT

d_gene: -
v_gene: TRBV6-2/TRBV6-3
j_gene: TRBJ1-5
len: 18
abundance: few
CDR3aa: CASSYSMRGASINQPQHF
CDR3nt: TGTGCCAGCAGTTACTCGATGCGGGGGGCCTCGATAAATCAGCCCCAGCATTTT

d_gene: TRBD1
v_gene: TRBV2
j_gene: TRBJ1-2
len: 14
abundance: -
CDR3aa: CASSRQGFNYGYTF
CDR3nt: TGTGCCAGCAGTCGACAGGGTTTCAACTATGGCTACACCTTC

d_gene: -
v_gene: TRBV19
j_gene: TRBJ1-6
len: 15
abundance: -
CDR3aa: CASSGEKGYNSPLHF
CDR3nt: TGTGCCAGTAGTGGCGAGAAGGGGTATAATTCACCCCTCCACTTT

d_gene: -
v_gene: TRBV6-1
j_gene: TRBJ2-5
len: 12
abundance: -
CDR3aa: CASSDHTETQYF
CDR3nt: TGTGCCAGCAGTGACCACACAGAGACCCAGTACTTC

d_gene: TRBD1
v_gene: TRBV3-1/TRBV3-2
j_gene: TRBJ1-6
len: 15
abundance: -
CDR3aa: CASSAQQGYNSPLHF
CDR3nt: TGTGCCAGCAGCGCCCAACAGGGGTATAATTCACCCCTCCACTTT

d_gene: TRBD1
v_gene: TRBV12-5
j_gene: TRBJ1-2
len: 14
abundance: -
CDR3aa: CASGRGQANYGYTF
CDR3nt: TGTGCTAGTGGACGAGGACAGGCTAACTATGGCTACACCTTC

d_gene: TRBD1
v_gene: TRBV5-1
j_gene: TRBJ1-1
len: 15
abundance: -
CDR3aa: CASSLLGQMNTEAFF
CDR3nt: TGCGCCAGCAGCCTGTTGGGACAGATGAACACTGAAGCTTTCTTT

d_gene: -
v_gene: TRBV5-6
j_gene: TRBJ2-5
len: 12
abundance: -
CDR3aa: CASSLGEQTQYF
CDR3nt: TGTGCCAGCAGCTTGGGAGAGCAGACCCAGTACTTC

d_gene: TRBD2
v_gene: TRBV2
j_gene: TRBJ2-3
len: 14
abundance: -
CDR3aa: CASKKMGGSDTQYF
CDR3nt: TGTGCCAGCAAGAAAATGGGGGGGTCGGATACGCAGTATTTT

d_gene: TRBD2
v_gene: TRBV5-4
j_gene: TRBJ2-3
len: 17
abundance: -
CDR3aa: CASSLTLLAGGTDTQYF
CDR3nt: TGTGCCAGCAGCTTAACCTTGCTAGCGGGGGGCACAGATACGCAGTATTTT

d_gene: TRBD1
v_gene: TRBV2
j_gene: TRBJ1-4
len: 14
abundance: -
CDR3aa: CASSDRTGGEKLFF
CDR3nt: TGTGCCAGCAGTGATCGGACAGGGGGTGAAAAACTGTTTTTT

d_gene: -
v_gene: TRBV10-3
j_gene: TRBJ2-3
len: 13
abundance: once
CDR3aa: CAISPSGTDTQYF
CDR3nt: TGTGCCATCAGTCCCTCAGGAACAGATACGCAGTATTTT

d_gene: -
v_gene: TRBV28
j_gene: TRBJ1-2
len: 14
abundance: -
CDR3aa: CASSLSGVLYGYTF
CDR3nt: TGTGCCAGCAGTCTCTCAGGGGTCCTCTATGGCTACACCTTC

d_gene: -
v_gene: TRBV6-6
j_gene: TRBJ2-3
len: 12
abundance: -
CDR3aa: CASRSGTDTQYF
CDR3nt: TGTGCCAGCAGGTCGGGCACAGATACGCAGTATTTT

d_gene: TRBD1
v_gene: TRBV19
j_gene: TRBJ2-3
len: 14
abundance: -
CDR3aa: CASRDRGRTDTQYF
CDR3nt: TGTGCCTCTCGGGACAGGGGGCGGACAGATACGCAGTATTTT

d_gene: TRBD1
v_gene: TRBV5-4
j_gene: TRBJ1-6
len: 15
abundance: -
CDR3aa: CASSSQQGNNSPLHF
CDR3nt: TGTGCCAGCAGCTCACAACAGGGGAATAATTCACCCCTCCACTTT

d_gene: TRBD1
v_gene: TRBV5-1
j_gene: TRBJ1-1
len: 15
abundance: -
CDR3aa: CASSRGGQGGTEAFF
CDR3nt: TGCGCCAGCAGTCGTGGTGGCCAGGGGGGCACTGAAGCTTTCTTT

d_gene: -
v_gene: TRBV18
j_gene: TRBJ1-6
len: 16
abundance: -
CDR3aa: CASSQIRTVYNSPLHF
CDR3nt: TGTGCCAGCTCCCAAATTCGGACTGTCTATAATTCACCCCTCCACTTT

d_gene: -
v_gene: TRBV7-3
j_gene: TRBJ2-2
len: 16
abundance: -
CDR3aa: CASARGHGADTGELFF
CDR3nt: TGTGCCAGCGCAAGGGGACACGGAGCGGACACCGGGGAGCTGTTTTTT

d_gene: -
v_gene: TRBV3-1/TRBV3-2
j_gene: TRBJ2-1
len: 15
abundance: few
CDR3aa: CASSRGTRSTNEQFF
CDR3nt: TGTGCCAGCAGCCGGGGCACCCGAAGTACCAATGAGCAGTTCTTC

d_gene: -
v_gene: TRBV2
j_gene: TRBJ1-4
len: 15
abundance: once
CDR3aa: CASSADTRGYEKLFF
CDR3nt: TGTGCCAGCAGTGCCGACACCCGGGGTTATGAAAAACTGTTTTTT

d_gene: -
v_gene: TRBV18
j_gene: TRBJ2-7
len: 15
abundance: -
CDR3aa: CASSPRSTLAYEQYF
CDR3nt: TGTGCCAGCTCACCACGGTCAACGCTAGCCTACGAGCAGTACTTC

d_gene: -
v_gene: TRBV6-5
j_gene: TRBJ1-5
len: 13
abundance: once
CDR3aa: CASRKTGFQPQHF
CDR3nt: TGTGCCAGCAGGAAAACAGGGTTTCAGCCCCAGCATTTT

d_gene: TRBD1
v_gene: TRBV5-1
j_gene: TRBJ2-5
len: 15
abundance: -
CDR3aa: CASSRTGTEAETQYF
CDR3nt: TGCGCCAGCAGCCGCACCGGGACAGAAGCAGAGACCCAGTACTTC

d_gene: -
v_gene: TRBV6-5
j_gene: TRBJ1-4
len: 14
abundance: -
CDR3aa: CASRRHFPDEKLFF
CDR3nt: TGTGCCAGCAGAAGACACTTTCCCGATGAAAAACTGTTTTTT

d_gene: TRBD2
v_gene: TRBV18
j_gene: TRBJ2-1
len: 17
abundance: -
CDR3aa: CASSPSGGGAAYNEQFF
CDR3nt: TGTGCCAGCTCACCATCGGGCGGGGGGGCTGCCTACAATGAGCAGTTCTTC

d_gene: -
v_gene: TRBV7-8
j_gene: TRBJ2-5
len: 13
abundance: -
CDR3aa: CASSSDSKETQYF
CDR3nt: TGTGCCAGCAGCTCCGACAGTAAGGAGACCCAGTACTTC

d_gene: -
v_gene: TRBV2
j_gene: TRBJ1-5
len: 15
abundance: -
CDR3aa: CASSVIGGSNQPQHF
CDR3nt: TGTGCCAGCAGTGTAATAGGGGGAAGCAATCAGCCCCAGCATTTT

d_gene: TRBD1
v_gene: TRBV6-5
j_gene: TRBJ1-5
len: 14
abundance: -
CDR3aa: CASTPTGGGQPQHF
CDR3nt: TGTGCCAGCACCCCTACAGGGGGAGGTCAGCCCCAGCATTTT

d_gene: -
v_gene: TRBV24-1
j_gene: TRBJ2-1
len: 16
abundance: -
CDR3aa: CATSSPTGIGLNEQFF
CDR3nt: TGTGCCACCAGTTCACCGACAGGTATCGGACTTAATGAGCAGTTCTTC

d_gene: TRBD1
v_gene: TRBV5-3
j_gene: TRBJ2-1
len: 20
abundance: -
CDR3aa: CARSENRDRGAREGCNEQFF
CDR3nt: TGTGCCAGAAGCGAAAACCGGGACAGGGGCGCCCGGGAGGGATGCAATGAGCAGTTCTTC

d_gene: TRBD1
v_gene: TRBV11-2
j_gene: TRBJ2-1
len: 16
abundance: -
CDR3aa: CASSLPDRGFNNEQFF
CDR3nt: TGTGCCAGCAGTCTGCCGGACAGGGGCTTTAACAATGAGCAGTTCTTC

d_gene: TRBD1
v_gene: TRBV7-9
j_gene: TRBJ2-7
len: 15
abundance: -
CDR3aa: CASSMDRSPPYEQYF
CDR3nt: TGTGCCAGCAGCATGGACAGGAGCCCCCCCTACGAGCAGTACTTC

d_gene: -
v_gene: TRBV5-1
j_gene: TRBJ2-1
len: 16
abundance: -
CDR3aa: CASSLEVLAGYNEQFF
CDR3nt: TGCGCCAGCAGCTTGGAAGTCCTCGCGGGGTACAATGAGCAGTTCTTC

d_gene: TRBD1
v_gene: TRBV30
j_gene: TRBJ1-2
len: 15
abundance: -
CDR3aa: CAWTLQGALGYGYTF
CDR3nt: TGTGCCTGGACCCTTCAGGGGGCGCTTGGTTATGGCTACACCTTC

d_gene: -
v_gene: TRBV5-1
j_gene: TRBJ1-2
len: 12
abundance: few
CDR3aa: CASGEPNYGYTF
CDR3nt: TGCGCCAGCGGGGAGCCTAACTATGGCTACACCTTC

d_gene: -
v_gene: TRBV7-2
j_gene: TRBJ2-4
len: 17
abundance: -
CDR3aa: CASSLARRGSFGNIQYF
CDR3nt: TGTGCCAGCAGCTTAGCGCGTCGGGGGTCCTTTGGGAACATTCAGTACTTC

d_gene: TRBD1
v_gene: TRBV2
j_gene: TRBJ2-7
len: 17
abundance: -
CDR3aa: CASSEALGQGDPYEQYF
CDR3nt: TGTGCCAGCAGTGAAGCGCTAGGGCAGGGGGACCCCTACGAGCAGTACTTC

d_gene: TRBD1
v_gene: TRBV5-1
j_gene: TRBJ2-5
len: 14
abundance: -
CDR3aa: CASSFGQGKETQYF
CDR3nt: TGCGCCAGCAGCTTTGGACAGGGGAAAGAGACCCAGTACTTC

d_gene: TRBD1
v_gene: TRBV2
j_gene: TRBJ2-2
len: 15
abundance: -
CDR3aa: CASKGGPGYTGELFF
CDR3nt: TGTGCCAGCAAAGGGGGCCCCGGCTACACCGGGGAGCTGTTTTTT

d_gene: TRBD1
v_gene: TRBV12-3/TRBV12-4
j_gene: TRBJ2-2
len: 12
abundance: -
CDR3aa: CASRGGDGELFF
CDR3nt: TGTGCCAGCAGAGGGGGCGACGGGGAGCTGTTTTTT

d_gene: -
v_gene: TRBV5-1
j_gene: TRBJ1-1
len: 13
abundance: -
CDR3aa: CASSLGMGTEAFF
CDR3nt: TGCGCCAGCAGCCTCGGGATGGGGACTGAAGCTTTCTTT

d_gene: -
v_gene: TRBV5-5
j_gene: TRBJ1-2
len: 13
abundance: -
CDR3aa: CASSGGGGYGYTF
CDR3nt: TGTGCCAGCAGCGGAGGGGGAGGGTATGGCTACACCTTC

d_gene: TRBD1
v_gene: TRBV28
j_gene: TRBJ1-2
len: 13
abundance: -
CDR3aa: CASSPDRVPFYTF
CDR3nt: TGTGCCAGCAGTCCCGACAGGGTTCCGTTTTATACCTTC

d_gene: -
v_gene: TRBV18
j_gene: TRBJ1-1
len: 14
abundance: -
CDR3aa: CASSPQRVNTEAFF
CDR3nt: TGTGCCAGCTCACCTCAGAGGGTAAATACTGAAGCTTTCTTT

d_gene: TRBD1
v_gene: TRBV5-1
j_gene: TRBJ1-3
len: 17
abundance: few
CDR3aa: CASSLMGQADSGNTIYF
CDR3nt: TGCGCCAGCAGCTTGATGGGACAGGCAGACTCTGGAAACACCATATATTTT

d_gene: TRBD1
v_gene: TRBV30
j_gene: TRBJ1-2
len: 14
abundance: -
CDR3aa: CAWRFGRTGFGYTF
CDR3nt: TGTGCCTGGAGATTCGGCCGGACAGGATTTGGCTACACCTTC

d_gene: -
v_gene: TRBV4-2
j_gene: TRBJ2-5
len: 19
abundance: -
CDR3aa: CASSQDLVAGTGRHETQYF
CDR3nt: TGTGCCAGCAGCCAAGACCTCGTTGCAGGAACAGGGCGACACGAGACCCAGTACTTC

d_gene: -
v_gene: TRBV5-5
j_gene: TRBJ1-5
len: 14
abundance: -
CDR3aa: CASSLEQVNQPQHF
CDR3nt: TGTGCCAGCAGCTTGGAGCAGGTTAATCAGCCCCAGCATTTT

d_gene: -
v_gene: TRBV2
j_gene: TRBJ1-6
len: 16
abundance: -
CDR3aa: CASNGTPGSYNSPLHF
CDR3nt: TGTGCCAGCAACGGGACACCAGGATCCTATAATTCACCCCTCCACTTT

d_gene: TRBD1
v_gene: TRBV13
j_gene: TRBJ1-1
len: 15
abundance: -
CDR3aa: CASSHGQGSNTEAFF
CDR3nt: TGTGCCAGCAGCCATGGACAGGGGTCGAACACTGAAGCTTTCTTT

d_gene: -
v_gene: TRBV7-6
j_gene: TRBJ2-5
len: 15
abundance: -
CDR3aa: CASSLATGNQETQYF
CDR3nt: TGTGCCAGCAGCTTAGCGACGGGGAACCAAGAGACCCAGTACTTC

d_gene: -
v_gene: TRBV27
j_gene: TRBJ1-3
len: 17
abundance: -
CDR3aa: CASPRGSGGGRVGTIYF
CDR3nt: TGTGCCAGCCCGCGGGGCTCTGGGGGAGGGAGGGTCGGCACCATATATTTT

d_gene: TRBD2
v_gene: TRBV6-6
j_gene: TRBJ2-5
len: 16
abundance: -
CDR3aa: CASSYGAGGREETQYF
CDR3nt: TGTGCCAGCAGTTACGGTGCGGGGGGTCGTGAAGAGACCCAGTACTTC